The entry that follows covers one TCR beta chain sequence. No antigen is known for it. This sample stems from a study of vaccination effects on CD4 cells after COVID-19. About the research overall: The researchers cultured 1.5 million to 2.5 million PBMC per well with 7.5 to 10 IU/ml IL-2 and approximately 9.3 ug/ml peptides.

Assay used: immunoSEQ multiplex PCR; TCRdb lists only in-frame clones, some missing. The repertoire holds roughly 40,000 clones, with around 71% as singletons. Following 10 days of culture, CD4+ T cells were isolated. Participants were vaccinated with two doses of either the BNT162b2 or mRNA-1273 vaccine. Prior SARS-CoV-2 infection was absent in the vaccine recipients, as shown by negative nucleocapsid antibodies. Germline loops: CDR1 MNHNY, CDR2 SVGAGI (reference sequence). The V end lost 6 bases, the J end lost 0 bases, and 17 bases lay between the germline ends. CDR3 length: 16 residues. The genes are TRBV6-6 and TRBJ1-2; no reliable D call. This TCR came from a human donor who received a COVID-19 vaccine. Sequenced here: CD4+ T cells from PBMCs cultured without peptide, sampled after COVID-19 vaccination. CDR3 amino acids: CASSRGDWAANYGYTF. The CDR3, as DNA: TGTGCCAGCAGCCGTGGAGATTGGGCAGCTAACTATGGCTACACCTTC.